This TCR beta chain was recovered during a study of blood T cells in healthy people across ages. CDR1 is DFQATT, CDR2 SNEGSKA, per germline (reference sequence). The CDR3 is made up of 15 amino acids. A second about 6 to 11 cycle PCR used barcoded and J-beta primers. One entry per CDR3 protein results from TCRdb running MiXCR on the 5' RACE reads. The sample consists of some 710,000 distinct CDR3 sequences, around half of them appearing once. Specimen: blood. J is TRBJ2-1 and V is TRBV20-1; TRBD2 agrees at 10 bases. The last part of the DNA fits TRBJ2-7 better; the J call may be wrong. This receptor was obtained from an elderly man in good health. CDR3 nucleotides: TGCAGTGCTAGGCCCGGGACTAGCGCTTACAATGAGCAGTACTTC. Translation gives CSARPGTSAYNEQYF.